This T cell receptor (beta chain) was observed in a study of regulatory T cells in long-lasting Graves disease. Study overall: Persistence in Graves' disease denoted antithyroid drug use beyond 5 years alongside positive TSH receptor antibodies. Notes on the study in general: Samples came from peripheral blood alone, without thyroid tissue. Persistent cases favored TRBV28, TRBJ1-2 and TRBJ2-5.

With 4 bases removed from V and 3 bases from J, the gap between germline ends came to 9 bases. Germline CDR1 reads SNHLY; CDR2 reads FYNNEI. The CDR3 is 13 residues long. Assembly of TCR beta libraries relied on iRepertoire HTBI primers together with Arm-PCR of CDR3 regions. TCRdb re-derived calls from the multiplex PCR reads in MiXCR, one entry per CDR3 protein. The table lists about 340,000 distinct CDR3 sequences, about 18% of them singletons, with roughly 27% in the top ten. Time point specified: persistent/refractory GD, antithyroid drugs over 5 years with positive TRAb. From PBMCs, RNA was extracted and then used to make the TCR library. The sample holds many counts of this clonotype. Its matching antigen is unknown.

The TCR originated in a female donor with Graves disease. Specimen: peripheral blood mononuclear cells (PBMCs), collected when the disease was refractory, from a patient treated with antithyroid drugs. The genes are TRBV2 and TRBJ1-1; D not certain. In nucleotides, the CDR3 is TGTGCCAGCAGTGGGGAAAGGGACACTGAAGCTTTCTTT. Its translation is CASSGERDTEAFF. Combining the CDR3 with reference TRBV2 and TRBJ1-1 gives the whole variable domain EPEVTQTPSHQVTQMGQEVILRCVPISNHLYFYWYRQILGQKVEFLVSFYNNEISEKSEIFDDQFSVERPDGSNFTLKIRSTKLEDSAMYFCASSGERDTEAFFGQGTRLTVV.